A single sample gave rise to the 9 T cell receptor beta chains below, sequenced in a study of PD-L1 blockade in urothelial cancer. Described time point: pretreatment peripheral blood. Assay used: immunoSEQ multiplex PCR; TCRdb lists only in-frame clones, some missing. The repertoire includes 70,000 to 85,000 clones, 85% to 90% of them detected once, and around 4.2% sits in the top ten. The sequences come from PBMCs, collected around atezolizumab (anti-PD-L1) treatment. The receptors shown here come from a man between 65 and 79 years old with urothelial cancer.

V is TRBV27 and J is TRBJ2-7, with TRBD1 matching 7 bases. This CDR3 has 15 amino acids. V lost 3 bases to trimming and J lost 0 bases; unmatched junction nucleotides: 5. Germline lookup yields CDR1 MNHEY and CDR2 SMNVEV (reference sequence). The CDR3 coding sequence is TGTGCCAGCAGTTTGGGACAGCCGGGCTCCTACGAGCAGTACTTC. Protein product: CASSLGQPGSYEQYF.

The chain carries TRBV15 and TRBJ1-1; 10 bases line up with TRBD1. CDR3 length equals 17 residues. Germline lookup yields CDR1 LNHNV and CDR2 YYDKDF (reference sequence). The V and J ends lost 3 bases and 1 base, in that order; junction bases with no gene match: 8. CDR3 coding DNA: TGTGCCACCAGCAGCCGGGACAGGGGAATAGAGAACACTGAAGCTTTCTTT. Translated, it gives CATSSRDRGIENTEAFF. Variable domain in full (rest from reference TRBV15 and TRBJ1-1): DAMVIQNPRYQVTQFGKPVTLSCSQTLNHNVMYWYQQKSSQAPKLLFHYYDKDFNNEADTPDNFQSRRPNTSFCFLDIRSPGLGDTAMYLCATSSRDRGIENTEAFFGQGTRLTVV.

V is TRBV5-4 and J is TRBJ1-5, with D maybe TRBD1 (5 bases). This CDR3 has 15 residues. Deletions cut 4 bases from V and 4 bases from J, with 15 bases between. Germline CDR1 reads SGHNT; CDR2 reads YYREEE (reference sequence). The CDR3 nucleotides are TGTGCCAGCAGCCCCGGGCCCCCAGGGAATCAGCCCCAGCATTTT. Translation gives CASSPGPPGNQPQHF.

This chain links TRBV5-4 with TRBJ2-7; D perhaps matches TRBD1 (6 bases). Germline V gene lookup returns CDR1 SGHNT and CDR2 YYREEE (reference sequence). V lost 3 bases, J lost 4 bases, and 17 bases lay in between. The CDR3 covers 15 residues. The CDR3 reads CASSSTGFRNYEQYF. The CDR3 DNA sequence: TGTGCCAGCAGCTCGACAGGTTTTCGGAATTACGAGCAGTACTTC. The full variable domain, rest sourced from reference TRBV5-4 and TRBJ2-7, is ETGVTQSPTHLIKTRGQQVTLRCSSQSGHNTVSWYQQALGQGPQFIFQYYREEENGRGNFPPRFSGLQFPNYSSELNVNALELDDSALYLCASSSTGFRNYEQYFGPGTRLTVT.

CDR3 sequence: CASSLQGSGNTIYF. For the CDR3, the DNA is TGTGCCAGCAGCTTACAGGGGTCTGGAAACACCATATATTTT. V usage is TRBV5-4 and J usage is TRBJ1-3, with 7 bases matching TRBD1. The CDR3 totals 14 residues. Germline trimming cut 2 bases from V and 1 base from J; bases unmatched to any gene: 0. Germline CDR1 and CDR2: SGHNT and YYREEE (reference sequence).

The chain employs TRBV5-5 and TRBJ1-2; 7 bases align to TRBD1. The CDR3 loop spans 15 amino acids. J lost 2 bases, V lost 0 bases, and 4 bases had no gene match. Germline-derived CDR1 and CDR2 are SGHKS and YYEKEE (reference sequence). The CDR3 DNA sequence: TGTGCCAGCAGCTTGGGGGGACAGTCCAACTATGGCTACACCTTC. It specifies CASSLGGQSNYGYTF.

This clone was observed a handful of times. This chain joins TRBV30 and TRBJ2-7, with 14 bases that match TRBD2. The V gene end was trimmed by 1 base and the J gene end by 4 bases; junction bases not matched to a gene: 3. The length of the CDR3 is 15 residues. Per the germline V gene, CDR1 is GTSNPN and CDR2 is SVGIG (reference sequence). This CDR3 is CAWSGGTSGSYEQYF. The CDR3 DNA reads as TGTGCCTGGAGTGGGGGGACTAGCGGGAGTTACGAGCAGTACTTC.

This rearrangement joins TRBV14 to TRBJ1-2; 8 bases are shared with TRBD1. V was pared by 3 bases and J by 3 bases, with 6 bases of the junction left unmatched. Germline CDR1 SGHDN, CDR2 FVKESK. This CDR3 is 15 amino acids long. The CDR3 DNA reads as TGTGCCAGCAGCCAGGGCAGGGGGCACGACTATGGCTACACCTTC. Translation gives CASSQGRGHDYGYTF.

This chain links TRBV7-9 with TRBJ1-2; 9 positions agree with TRBD1. Germline trimming cut 5 bases from V and 4 bases from J; bases unmatched to any gene: 8. Germline V gives CDR1 SEHNR, CDR2 FQNEAQ (reference sequence). The CDR3 contains 15 residues. CDR3 residues: CASSPRTGEAYGYTF. The CDR3, as DNA: TGTGCCAGCAGCCCCCGGACAGGGGAGGCCTATGGCTACACCTTC. The full variable domain, rest sourced from reference TRBV7-9 and TRBJ1-2, is DTGVSQNPRHKITKRGQNVTFRCDPISEHNRLYWYRQTLGQGPEFLTYFQNEAQLEKSRLLSDRFSAERPKGSFSTLEIQRTEQGDSAMYLCASSPRTGEAYGYTFGSGTRLTVV.